The entry below describes one T cell receptor (beta chain). Its antigen remains unidentified. This CDR3 is 15 amino acids long. The V and J ends lost 1 base and 8 bases, in that order; junction bases with no gene match: 5. CDR1 is MNHNY, CDR2 SVGAGI, per germline (reference sequence). The PCR made use of 60 Vbeta and 13 Jbeta primers. The method was immunoSEQ multiplex PCR; TCRdb's version includes in-frame clones alone and lacks a portion of them. Here the sample spans approximately 160,000 clones, approximately 80% being singletons. This entry is derived from a study of cytomegalovirus exposure and HLA in healthy donors. Study conclusions and caveats: Productive status was seen about 87% or about 30% of the time for most TCR beta V segments in an earlier analysis.

This TCR came from a middle-aged woman in good health and CMV-seropositive. Sequencing was carried out using PBMCs. The V gene is TRBV6-6, the J gene TRBJ1-6; 7 bases map to TRBD1. Here the CDR3 reads CASSYYGTEDSPLHF. In nucleotides, the CDR3 is TGTGCCAGCAGTTACTACGGGACAGAGGATTCACCCCTCCACTTT.